The T cell receptor beta chain under discussion was sequenced for a study of T cell responses to AZD1222 COVID-19 vaccine. In the case of this clone: As yet, its antigen is unknown.

V was pared by 1 base and J by 4 bases, with 9 bases of the junction left unmatched. CDR1 is SGHRS and CDR2 is YFSETQ in the germline V gene. This CDR3 comprises 16 residues. Overall study findings and caveats: The peak T cell response came first, and repertoires were sampled only after it. Donors were chiefly white British, with a greater number of females, and clonal diversity was perhaps underestimated. As reported, nearly half of all spike-specific TCRs target variant regions that are unmutated.

Produced via immunoSEQ multiplex PCR; TCRdb's table is partial and in-frame only. The sample carries approximately 110,000 clones, 82% recorded once. This rearrangement joins TRBV5-1 to TRBJ2-5; 8 bases fit TRBD1. The receptor comes from an adult in good health. This specimen was peripheral blood, taken on day 0 of AZD1222 vaccination. Written as DNA, the CDR3 is TGCGCCAGCAGCTTGTCCCAGGGGGCGCATCGAGAGACCCAGTACTTC. Its protein product is CASSLSQGAHRETQYF.